The 22 T cell receptor beta chains in this list originate from one sample, sequenced in a study of OX40 agonist ivuxolimab in advanced cancers. TCRdb's table, derived via immunoSEQ multiplex PCR, lists solely in-frame clones and lacks some. Of tens of thousands of clones listed, about four fifths are singletons. Source: CD4+ or CD8+ T cells sorted from blood, taken in a trial of the OX40 agonist ivuxolimab. The source is an adult with an advanced solid tumor such as melanoma, head and neck, liver or kidney cancer.

This clone was detected only once. The chain joins TRBV29-1 to TRBJ1-4; 8 bases are shared with TRBD1. The germline V gene encodes CDR1 SQVTM and CDR2 ANQGSEA. J was trimmed by 8 bases and V by 7 bases; bases with no gene match: 9. There are 13 residues in the CDR3. CDR3 residues: CSAWTGSGEKLFF. The CDR3 region has the DNA TGCAGCGCTTGGACAGGGTCGGGAGAAAAACTGTTTTTT.

This chain joins TRBV5-1 and TRBJ1-4; D unclear. The V end lost 4 bases, the J end lost 4 bases, and 14 bases lay between the germline ends. The germline CDR1 and CDR2 sequences are SGHRS and YFSETQ. This CDR3 is 15 amino acids long. CDR3 protein: CASSIGRQFNEKLFF. Written as DNA, the CDR3 is TGCGCCAGCAGCATTGGTCGGCAGTTTAATGAAAAACTGTTTTTT.

Note on this clone: Germline and junction disagree at one end, which may indicate a read error. The V gene is TRBV7-2, the J gene TRBJ1-2; D is undetermined. There are 16 residues in the CDR3. CDR1 is SGHTA and CDR2 is FQGNSA in the germline V gene. The CDR3 DNA is TGTGCCAGCAGCTTAGTTCTCCGGAGCTCTAACTATGGCCACACCTTC. Its translation: CASSLVLRSSNYGHTF.

This CDR3 reads CASRMTGRDGYTF. The CDR3 DNA follows: TGTGCCAGCAGGATGACAGGGCGGGATGGCTACACCTTC. V and J are TRBV28 and TRBJ1-2, with 7 bases matching TRBD1. Germline V gene data show CDR1 as MDHEN and CDR2 as SYDVKM. The length of the CDR3 is 13 residues. V lost 6 bases and J lost 6; bases outside the gene matches: 7.

V usage is TRBV29-1 and J usage is TRBJ1-2; 8 bases align to TRBD1. Trimming removed 5 bases from V and 0 bases from J; junction bases left unmatched: 8. There are 15 residues in the CDR3. CDR1 SQVTM and CDR2 ANQGSEA come from the germline V gene. The CDR3 reads CSVRTGTEPNYGYTF. The DNA of the CDR3 is TGCAGCGTTCGGACAGGGACGGAACCTAACTATGGCTACACCTTC.

The V and J genes are TRBV2 and TRBJ2-7; the D is unclear. Germline V CDR1 and CDR2: SNHLY, FYNNEI. CDR3 length: 11 amino acids. V lost 7 bases, J lost 6 bases, and 10 bases lay in between. The CDR3 here is CASTRGSEQYF. The CDR3 DNA sequence: TGTGCCAGCACACGAGGAAGCGAGCAGTACTTC.

The chain recombines TRBV7-9 with TRBJ2-6, with D possibly TRBD1 on 6 matching bases. Germline-derived CDR1 and CDR2 are SEHNR and FQNEAQ (reference sequence). The germline V and J ends were trimmed by 7 bases and 0 bases, with 10 bases remaining between them. This CDR3 is 15 amino acids long. The DNA for the CDR3 is TGTGCCAGCAACGAACAGGGCTCTGGGGCCAACGTCCTGACTTTC. Encoded protein: CASNEQGSGANVLTF.

This clone was recorded once. The J gene is TRBJ2-2, the V gene TRBV2; D is perhaps TRBD2 (5 bases). V was shortened by 3 bases and J by 6 bases, with 11 bases between the two germline ends. The CDR3 sequence is 14 residues long. Germline V gene lookup returns CDR1 SNHLY and CDR2 FYNNEI. CDR3 in amino acids: CASSDPRGSGELFF. CDR3 in DNA: TGTGCCAGCAGTGATCCTCGGGGTTCCGGGGAGCTGTTTTTT.

V and J are TRBV19 and TRBJ1-2; D is ambiguous. This CDR3 is 15 amino acids long. Germline-derived CDR1 and CDR2 are LNHDA and SQIVND (reference sequence). Trimming left V 6 bases short and J 8 bases short, with 22 bases between. CDR3 region: CASRPGGLVLRGYTF. CDR3 nucleotide sequence: TGTGCCAGTAGACCGGGTGGATTGGTTCTACGCGGCTACACCTTC.

The V gene is TRBV27, the J gene TRBJ1-2; 9 bases match TRBD1. The CDR3 has 15 residues. V shed 1 base and J 4 bases; nucleotides not matched to a gene: 4. Germline CDR1 reads MNHEY; CDR2 reads SMNVEV (reference sequence). CDR3 DNA: TGTGCCAGCAGTTTATTGGGACAGGGCCCCTATGGCTACACCTTC. Residues: CASSLLGQGPYGYTF.

This clone appeared a few times. The chain couples TRBV18 to TRBJ1-1; 8 bases match TRBD1. CDR3 size: 14 residues. CDR1 is KGHSH and CDR2 is LQKENI in the germline V gene. J lost 5 bases, V lost 5 bases, and 7 bases had no gene match. CDR3 sequence (DNA): TGTGCCAGCTCAGGACAGGGAGAGAGGACTGAAGCTTTCTTT. Translating it yields CASSGQGERTEAFF.

This sequence joins TRBV4-3 and TRBJ1-5; D remains ambiguous. Germline V gene lookup returns CDR1 LGHNA and CDR2 YSLEER. Trimming left V 0 bases short and J 0 bases short, with 6 bases between. The CDR3 covers 15 residues. The CDR3 loop is CASSQEANSNQPQHF. CDR3 coding DNA: TGCGCCAGCAGCCAAGAGGCCAATAGCAATCAGCCCCAGCATTTT.

The chain is built from TRBV5-4 and TRBJ2-5, with no clear D. The V gene's germline CDR1 is SGHNT and CDR2 YYREEE (reference sequence). V lost 4 bases and J 2 bases, leaving 3 bases between the germline ends. There are 11 residues in the CDR3. The CDR3 DNA reads as TGTGCCAGCAGCGCGCAAGAGACCCAGTACTTC. Translation gives CASSAQETQYF.

This chain joins TRBV11-2 and TRBJ1-1, with D tentatively TRBD1 (6 bases). The length of the CDR3 is 17 residues. Trimming cost V 1 base and J 2 bases, with 17 bases left between them. Germline CDR1 is SGHAT and CDR2 is FQNNGV. The CDR3 loop reads CASSLALSGQPNTEAFF. CDR3 DNA: TGTGCCAGCAGCTTAGCTCTGAGTGGACAGCCTAACACTGAAGCTTTCTTT. Full variable domain (outside the CDR3, taken from reference TRBV11-2 and TRBJ1-1): EAGVAQSPRYKIIEKRQSVAFWCNPISGHATLYWYQQILGQGPKLLIQFQNNGVVDDSQLPKDRFSAERLKGVDSTLKIQPAKLEDSAVYLCASSLALSGQPNTEAFFGQGTRLTVV.

The genes are TRBV7-9 and TRBJ1-2; D is ambiguous. The CDR3 runs to 14 residues. Germline CDR1 SEHNR, CDR2 FQNEAQ (reference sequence). V lost 4 bases, J lost 0 bases, and 9 bases lay in between. The CDR3 loop is CASSWYGANYGYTF. Here the CDR3 DNA reads TGTGCCAGCAGCTGGTATGGGGCTAACTATGGCTACACCTTC.

The chain has TRBV10-3 and TRBJ1-2; the D is unclear. In germline, CDR1 is ENHRY, CDR2 SYGVKD. The length of the CDR3 is 12 residues. With 5 bases removed from V and 2 bases from J, the gap between germline ends came to 6 bases. The CDR3 here is CAISQSNYGYTF. The DNA of the CDR3 is TGTGCCATCAGTCAGAGCAACTATGGCTACACCTTC.

The rearrangement joins TRBV7-2 to TRBJ2-1; D uncertain. With 1 base removed from V and 4 bases from J, the gap between germline ends came to 17 bases. CDR1 is SGHTA and CDR2 is FQGNSA in the germline V gene. This CDR3 is 17 amino acids long. The CDR3 here is CASSLGNIGRLYNEQFF. DNA for the CDR3: TGTGCCAGCAGCTTAGGAAATATAGGGCGGCTATACAATGAGCAGTTCTTC.

CDR3 nucleotides: TGTGCCAGCAGGCTAGCCACAGATACGCAGTATTTT. Translated, it gives CASRLATDTQYF. This rearrangement joins TRBV2 to TRBJ2-3; a weak D match, TRBD2 (5 bases). Trimming took 6 bases from V and 2 from J, leaving 6 bases between them. The germline V gene encodes CDR1 SNHLY and CDR2 FYNNEI. The CDR3 spans 12 residues.

The chain combines TRBV27 with TRBJ1-5; 9 bases fit TRBD1. The CDR3 length is 14 residues. CDR1 is MNHEY and CDR2 is SMNVEV in the germline V gene (reference sequence). Unmatched junction bases numbered 7, after V lost 3 bases and J lost 10 bases. The CDR3 here is CASSFGTGGNPQHF. DNA of the CDR3: TGTGCCAGCAGTTTTGGAACAGGGGGCAATCCCCAGCATTTT.

The chain is built from TRBV7-8 and TRBJ1-1; D ambiguous. The CDR3 sequence is 13 residues long. Germline CDR1 reads SGHVS; CDR2 reads FQNEAQ. V was clipped by 4 bases and J by 4 bases, with 10 bases between them. CDR3 in DNA: TGTGCCAGCAGCTCTAGGGTGGGCACTGAAGCTTTCTTT. Translating gives CASSSRVGTEAFF.

The chain couples TRBV7-6 to TRBJ2-5; no reliable D call. The germline V gene has CDR1 SGHVS and CDR2 FNYEAQ. Between the trimmed V and J ends, which lost 0 bases and 4 bases, there was a span of 9 bases. CDR3 length equals 14 residues. The chain's CDR3 is CASSLAGRIETQYF. CDR3 in DNA: TGTGCCAGCAGCTTAGCCGGGCGGATAGAGACCCAGTACTTC.

This sequence joins TRBV7-2 and TRBJ2-1, with 8 positions matching TRBD2. CDR1 is SGHTA, CDR2 FQGNSA, per germline. Germline trimming cut 1 base from V and 15 bases from J; bases unmatched to any gene: 5. CDR3 length: 12 amino acids. CDR3 in amino acids: CASSLDSGGPFF. CDR3 DNA: TGTGCCAGCAGCTTAGACAGCGGGGGTCCGTTCTTC. Looking up the rest from reference TRBV7-2 and TRBJ2-1 gives the full variable domain: GAGVSQSPSNKVTEKGKDVELRCDPISGHTALYWYRQSLGQGLEFLIYFQGNSAPDKSGLPSDRFSAERTGGSVSTLTIQRTQQEDSAVYLCASSLDSGGPFFGPGTRLTVL.